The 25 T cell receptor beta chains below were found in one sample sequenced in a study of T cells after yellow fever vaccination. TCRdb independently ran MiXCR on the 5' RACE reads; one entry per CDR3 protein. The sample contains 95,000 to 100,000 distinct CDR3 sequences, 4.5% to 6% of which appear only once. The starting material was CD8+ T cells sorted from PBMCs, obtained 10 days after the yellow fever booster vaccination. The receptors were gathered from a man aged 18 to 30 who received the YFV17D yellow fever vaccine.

The CDR3 sequence: CASSPIPQGAKGYTF. DNA for the CDR3: TGCGCCAGCAGCCCTATACCCCAGGGGGCGAAAGGCTACACCTTC. V and J are TRBV5-1 and TRBJ1-2; the match to TRBD1 covers 8 bases. In germline, CDR1 is SGHRS, CDR2 YFSETQ. V dropped 4 bases and J dropped 8; count of bases not matched to a gene: 13. The CDR3 totals 15 residues.

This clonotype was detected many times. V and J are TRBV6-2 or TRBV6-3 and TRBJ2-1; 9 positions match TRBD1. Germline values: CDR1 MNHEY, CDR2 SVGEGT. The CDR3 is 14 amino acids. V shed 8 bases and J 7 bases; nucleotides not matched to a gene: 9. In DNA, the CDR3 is TGTGCCAGCTCTTACTTTGGGACAGGGAATGAGCAGTTCTTC. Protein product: CASSYFGTGNEQFF.

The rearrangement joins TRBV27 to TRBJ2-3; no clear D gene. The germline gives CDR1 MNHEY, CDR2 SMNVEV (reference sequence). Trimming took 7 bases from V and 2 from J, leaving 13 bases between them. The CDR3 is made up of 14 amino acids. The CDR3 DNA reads TGTGCCAGCACCTCCGGTTTACCCACAGATACGCAGTATTTT. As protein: CASTSGLPTDTQYF.

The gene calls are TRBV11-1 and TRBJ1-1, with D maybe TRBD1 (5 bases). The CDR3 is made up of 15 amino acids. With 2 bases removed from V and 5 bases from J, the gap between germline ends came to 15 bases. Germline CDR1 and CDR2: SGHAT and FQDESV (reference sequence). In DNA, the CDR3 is TGTGCCAGCAGCTTATCCGAAAAGGGACTGACTGAAGCTTTCTTT. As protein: CASSLSEKGLTEAFF.

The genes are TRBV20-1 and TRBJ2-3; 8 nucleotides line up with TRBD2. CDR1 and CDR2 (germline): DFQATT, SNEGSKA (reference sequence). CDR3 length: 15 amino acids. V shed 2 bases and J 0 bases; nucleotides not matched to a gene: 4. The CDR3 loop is CSARSLAGSTDTQYF. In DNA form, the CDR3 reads TGCAGTGCTAGATCCTTAGCGGGGAGCACAGATACGCAGTATTTT.

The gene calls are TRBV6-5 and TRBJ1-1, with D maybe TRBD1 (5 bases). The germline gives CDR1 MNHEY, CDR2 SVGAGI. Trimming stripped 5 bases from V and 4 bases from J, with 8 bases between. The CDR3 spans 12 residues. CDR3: CASSGDLTEAFF. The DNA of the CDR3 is TGTGCCAGCAGTGGGGACCTCACTGAAGCTTTCTTT.

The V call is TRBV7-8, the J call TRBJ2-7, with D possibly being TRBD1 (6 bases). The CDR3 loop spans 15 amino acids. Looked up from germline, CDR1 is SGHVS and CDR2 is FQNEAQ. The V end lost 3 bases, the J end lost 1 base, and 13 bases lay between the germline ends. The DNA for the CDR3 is TGTGCCAGCAGCTTCACAGGGCTTAGGTCCTACGAGCAGTACTTC. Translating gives CASSFTGLRSYEQYF.

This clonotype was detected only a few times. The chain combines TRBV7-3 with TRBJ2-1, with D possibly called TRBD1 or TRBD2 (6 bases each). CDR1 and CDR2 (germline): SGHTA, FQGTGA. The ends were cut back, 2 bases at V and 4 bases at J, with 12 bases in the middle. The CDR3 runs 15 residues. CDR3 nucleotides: TGTGCCAGCAGCTTAGAACAGGGAGGATACAATGAGCAGTTCTTC. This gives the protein CASSLEQGGYNEQFF.

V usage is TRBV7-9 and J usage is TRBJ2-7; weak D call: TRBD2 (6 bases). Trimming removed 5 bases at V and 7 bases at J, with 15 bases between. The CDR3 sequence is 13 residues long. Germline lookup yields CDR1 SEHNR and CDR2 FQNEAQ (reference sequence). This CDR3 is CASSTRDSGEQYF. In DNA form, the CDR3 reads TGTGCCAGCAGCACAAGGGACTCGGGGGAGCAGTACTTC. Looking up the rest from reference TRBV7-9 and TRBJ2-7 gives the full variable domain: DTGVSQNPRHKITKRGQNVTFRCDPISEHNRLYWYRQTLGQGPEFLTYFQNEAQLEKSRLLSDRFSAERPKGSFSTLEIQRTEQGDSAMYLCASSTRDSGEQYFGPGTRLTVT.

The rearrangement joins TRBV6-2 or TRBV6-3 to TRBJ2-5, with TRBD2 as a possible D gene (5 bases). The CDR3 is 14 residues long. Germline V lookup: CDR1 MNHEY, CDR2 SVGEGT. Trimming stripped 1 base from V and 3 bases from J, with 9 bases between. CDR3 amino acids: CASSYYGVKETQYF. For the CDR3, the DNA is TGTGCCAGCAGTTACTACGGGGTTAAAGAGACCCAGTACTTC.

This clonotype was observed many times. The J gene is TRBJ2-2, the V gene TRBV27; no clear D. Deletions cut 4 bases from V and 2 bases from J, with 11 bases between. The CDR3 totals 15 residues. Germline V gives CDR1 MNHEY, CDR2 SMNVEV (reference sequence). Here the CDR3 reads CASSSDTPNTGELFF. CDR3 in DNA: TGTGCCAGCAGTTCCGATACCCCTAACACCGGGGAGCTGTTTTTT.

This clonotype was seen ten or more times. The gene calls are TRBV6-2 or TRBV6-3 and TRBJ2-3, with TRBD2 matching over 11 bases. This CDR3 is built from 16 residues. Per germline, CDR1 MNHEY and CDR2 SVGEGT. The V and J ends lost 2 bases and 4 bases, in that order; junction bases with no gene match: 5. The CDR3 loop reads CASSYVTSGESDTQYF. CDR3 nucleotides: TGTGCCAGCAGTTACGTGACTAGCGGGGAGTCAGATACGCAGTATTTT.

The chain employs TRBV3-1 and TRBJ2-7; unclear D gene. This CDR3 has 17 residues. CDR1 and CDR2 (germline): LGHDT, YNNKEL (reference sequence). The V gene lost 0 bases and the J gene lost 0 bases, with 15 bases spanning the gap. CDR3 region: CASSQERRAPRSYEQYV. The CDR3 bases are TGTGCCAGCAGCCAAGAACGTCGGGCCCCTCGCTCCTACGAGCAGTACGTC.

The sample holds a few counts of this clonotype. The CDR3 nucleotides are TGCGCCAGCAGCCAAGTTGGGGGGACCCTCACAGATACGCAGTATTTT. Translated: CASSQVGGTLTDTQYF. The chain recombines TRBV4-1 with TRBJ2-3, with TRBD2 as a possible D gene (6 bases). CDR1 and CDR2 from the germline V gene are MGHRA and YSYEKL. CDR3 length: 16 amino acids. The V gene lost 1 base and the J gene lost 2 bases, with 13 bases spanning the gap.

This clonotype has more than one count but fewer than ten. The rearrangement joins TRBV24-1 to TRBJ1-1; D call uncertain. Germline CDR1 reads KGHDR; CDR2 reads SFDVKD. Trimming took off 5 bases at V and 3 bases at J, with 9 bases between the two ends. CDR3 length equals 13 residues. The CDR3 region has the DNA TGTGCCACCAGTGGGAAAAGGGACACTGAAGCTTTCTTT. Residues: CATSGKRDTEAFF.

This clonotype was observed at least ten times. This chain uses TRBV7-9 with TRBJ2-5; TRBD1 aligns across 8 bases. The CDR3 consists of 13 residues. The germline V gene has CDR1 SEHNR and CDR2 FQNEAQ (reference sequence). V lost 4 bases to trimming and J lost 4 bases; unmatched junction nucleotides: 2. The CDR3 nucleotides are TGTGCCAGCAGCTACACAGGGGGAGAGACCCAGTACTTC. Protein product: CASSYTGGETQYF.

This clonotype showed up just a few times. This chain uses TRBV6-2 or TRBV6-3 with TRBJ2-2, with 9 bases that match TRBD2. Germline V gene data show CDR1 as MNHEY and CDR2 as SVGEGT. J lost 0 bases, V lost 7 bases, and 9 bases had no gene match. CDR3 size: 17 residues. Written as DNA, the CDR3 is TGTGCCAGCACCTCGGTAGCGGGGGCAACGAACACCGGGGAGCTGTTTTTT. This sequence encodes CASTSVAGATNTGELFF.

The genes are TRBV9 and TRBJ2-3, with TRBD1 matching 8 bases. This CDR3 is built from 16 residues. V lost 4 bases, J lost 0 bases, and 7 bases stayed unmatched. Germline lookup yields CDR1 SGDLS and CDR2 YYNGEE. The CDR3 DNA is TGTGCCAGCAGCTTCACCCGGGACAGGAGCACAGATACGCAGTATTTT. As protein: CASSFTRDRSTDTQYF.

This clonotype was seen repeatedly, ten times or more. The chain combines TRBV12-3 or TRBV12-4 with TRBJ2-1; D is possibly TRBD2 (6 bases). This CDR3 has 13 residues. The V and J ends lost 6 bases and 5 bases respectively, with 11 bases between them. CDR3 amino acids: CASSPGENNEQFF. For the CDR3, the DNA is TGTGCCAGCAGCCCGGGGGAAAACAATGAGCAGTTCTTC.

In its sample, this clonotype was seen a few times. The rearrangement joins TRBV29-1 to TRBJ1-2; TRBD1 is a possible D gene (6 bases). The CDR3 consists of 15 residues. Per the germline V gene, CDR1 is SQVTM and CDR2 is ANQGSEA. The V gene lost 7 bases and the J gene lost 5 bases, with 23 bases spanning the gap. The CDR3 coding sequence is TGCAGCGCGTTAGGGGGTGGCCCCTTTGGGTATGGCTACACCTTC. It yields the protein CSALGGGPFGYGYTF.

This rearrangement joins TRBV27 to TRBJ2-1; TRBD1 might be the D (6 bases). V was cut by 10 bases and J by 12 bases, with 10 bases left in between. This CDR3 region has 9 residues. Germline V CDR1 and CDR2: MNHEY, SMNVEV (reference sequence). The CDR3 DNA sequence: TGTGCCACCGGGACACCGCAGTTCTTC. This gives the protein CATGTPQFF.

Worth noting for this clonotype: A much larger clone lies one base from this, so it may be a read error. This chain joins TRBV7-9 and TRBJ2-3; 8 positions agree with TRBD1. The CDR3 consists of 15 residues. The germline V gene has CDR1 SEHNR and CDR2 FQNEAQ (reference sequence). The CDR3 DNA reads TGTGCCAGCAGGAACCCAGGGGGCGCGACAGATAAGCAGTATTTT. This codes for CASRNPGGATDKQYF.

CDR3 loop: CASSYLGTGGLGLYF. CDR3 nucleotides: TGTGCCAGCAGTTACTTAGGGACAGGGGGGTTGGGTTTGTACTTC. The chain carries TRBV6-6 and TRBJ2-7, with 11 bases lining up with TRBD1. The germline V gene encodes CDR1 MNHNY and CDR2 SVGAGI (reference sequence). There are 15 residues in the CDR3. The ends lost 1 base at V and 12 bases at J; junction bases unmatched: 11.

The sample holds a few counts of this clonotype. The CDR3 coding sequence is TGTGCCAGCCGTTGGACGGAAGAGACCCAGTACTTC. Its translation: CASRWTEETQYF. The V gene is TRBV7-9, the J gene TRBJ2-5; D ambiguous. This CDR3 spans 12 amino acids. The ends were cut back, 8 bases at V and 3 bases at J, with 10 bases in the middle. The germline V gene encodes CDR1 SEHNR and CDR2 FQNEAQ (reference sequence).

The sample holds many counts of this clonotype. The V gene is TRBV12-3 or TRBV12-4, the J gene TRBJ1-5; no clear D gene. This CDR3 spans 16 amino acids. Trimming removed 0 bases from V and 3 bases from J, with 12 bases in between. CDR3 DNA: TGTGCCAGCAGTTTAGCGCCTCCGGGATCCAATCAGCCCCAGCATTTT. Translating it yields CASSLAPPGSNQPQHF.